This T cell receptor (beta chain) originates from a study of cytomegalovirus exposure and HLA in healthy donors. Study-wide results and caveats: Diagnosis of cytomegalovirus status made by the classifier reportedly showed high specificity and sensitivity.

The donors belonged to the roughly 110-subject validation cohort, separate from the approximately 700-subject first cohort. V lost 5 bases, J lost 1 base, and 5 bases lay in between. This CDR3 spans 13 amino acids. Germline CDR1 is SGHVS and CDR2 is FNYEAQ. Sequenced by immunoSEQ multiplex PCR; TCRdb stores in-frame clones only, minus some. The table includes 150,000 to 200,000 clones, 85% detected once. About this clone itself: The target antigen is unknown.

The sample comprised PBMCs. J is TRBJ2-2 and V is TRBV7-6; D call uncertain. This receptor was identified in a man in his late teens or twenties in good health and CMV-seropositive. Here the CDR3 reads CASSPWNTGELFF. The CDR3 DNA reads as TGTGCCAGCAGCCCGTGGAACACCGGGGAGCTGTTTTTT.